The T cell receptor (beta chain) under discussion was sequenced for a study of T cell responses to AZD1222 COVID-19 vaccine. Concerning this clone itself: Its antigen is as yet unknown.

Broader study findings: The number of AZD1222 recipients seropositive at baseline was only five to seven. The breadth and depth of Spike-specific TCRs increased once two AZD1222 doses had been given.

Sequencing was performed with immunoSEQ multiplex PCR; in TCRdb, only in-frame clones are kept and a portion is missing. The sample consists of about 180,000 clones, around nine tenths of them appearing once. The V gene lost 4 bases and the J gene lost 4 bases, with 14 bases spanning the gap. The CDR3 length is 14 residues. CDR1 SGHNT and CDR2 YYREEE come from the germline V gene (reference sequence). This rearrangement joins TRBV5-4 to TRBJ1-1; a possible D gene is TRBD1 (5 bases). The source is an adult in good health. The sample in question was peripheral blood, obtained on day 0 of AZD1222 vaccination. DNA for the CDR3: TGTGCCAGCAGCAGCGGGGGTTGGGGCACTGAAGCTTTCTTT. Its translation: CASSSGGWGTEAFF. Combining the CDR3 with reference TRBV5-4 and TRBJ1-1 gives the whole variable domain ETGVTQSPTHLIKTRGQQVTLRCSSQSGHNTVSWYQQALGQGPQFIFQYYREEENGRGNFPPRFSGLQFPNYSSELNVNALELDDSALYLCASSSGGWGTEAFFGQGTRLTVV.